A selection of T cell receptor beta chains follows, all from one sample in a study of shared clonotypes between healthy human individuals. Assay used: immunoSEQ multiplex PCR; TCRdb lists only in-frame clones, some missing. The sample consists of over a million clones, about 75% of them appearing once. Sequencing used memory CD4+ T cells sorted from blood. All receptors come from a man aged 18 to 29 in good health. The CDR3 runs from the conserved cysteine through the conserved F or W. Fields, in order: J gene, clone size, V gene, CDR3 length, D gene, CDR3 protein, CDR3 DNA. D genes are given only for firm matches. The size field is filled for only some rows; it gives once, few, many or a size class.

j_gene: TRBJ1-5
abundance: few
v_gene: TRBV10-1
len: 13
d_gene: NA
CDR3aa: CASSDGGSQPQHF
CDR3nt: TGCGCCAGCAGTGACGGCGGGTCTCAGCCCCAGCATTTT

j_gene: TRBJ1-4
abundance: NA
v_gene: TRBV5-5
len: 13
d_gene: NA
CDR3aa: CASSLGQDEKLFF
CDR3nt: TGTGCCAGCAGCTTGGGACAAGATGAAAAACTGTTTTTT

j_gene: TRBJ2-2
abundance: NA
v_gene: TRBV7-7
len: 16
d_gene: TRBD2
CDR3aa: CASSETPLADTGELFF
CDR3nt: TGTGCTAGCAGCGAGACCCCACTAGCGGACACCGGGGAGCTGTTTTTT

j_gene: TRBJ2-7
abundance: few
v_gene: TRBV5-1
len: 12
d_gene: NA
CDR3aa: CASSLGAYEQYF
CDR3nt: TGCGCCAGCAGCTTGGGGGCCTACGAGCAGTACTTC

j_gene: TRBJ2-1
abundance: few
v_gene: TRBV7-9
len: 12
d_gene: NA
CDR3aa: CASSFSPNEQFF
CDR3nt: TGTGCCAGCAGCTTCAGCCCCAATGAGCAGTTCTTC

j_gene: TRBJ2-3
abundance: NA
v_gene: TRBV2
len: 15
d_gene: TRBD1
CDR3aa: CASSAGTGFTDTQYF
CDR3nt: TGTGCCAGCAGTGCCGGGACAGGGTTCACAGATACGCAGTATTTT

j_gene: TRBJ1-4
abundance: NA
v_gene: TRBV6-5
len: 14
d_gene: NA
CDR3aa: CASTNQGPNEKLFF
CDR3nt: TGTGCCAGCACTAACCAGGGCCCCAATGAAAAACTGTTTTTT

j_gene: TRBJ1-1
abundance: few
v_gene: TRBV2
len: 16
d_gene: NA
CDR3aa: CASREESTGWAAEAFF
CDR3nt: TGTGCCAGCAGGGAAGAATCCACAGGGTGGGCAGCTGAAGCTTTCTTT

j_gene: TRBJ1-1
abundance: few
v_gene: TRBV27
len: 16
d_gene: TRBD1
CDR3aa: CASSPLRTGIDTEAFF
CDR3nt: TGTGCCAGCAGTCCCCTTCGGACAGGGATTGACACTGAAGCTTTCTTT

j_gene: TRBJ1-1
abundance: NA
v_gene: TRBV7-9
len: 14
d_gene: NA
CDR3aa: CASSLITGQGEAFF
CDR3nt: TGTGCCAGCAGCCTGATTACGGGGCAAGGAGAAGCTTTCTTT

j_gene: TRBJ1-5
abundance: few
v_gene: TRBV28
len: 15
d_gene: NA
CDR3aa: CASRSGEGGNQPQHF
CDR3nt: TGTGCCAGCAGATCAGGGGAAGGGGGCAATCAGCCCCAGCATTTT

j_gene: TRBJ1-4
abundance: NA
v_gene: TRBV9
len: 15
d_gene: NA
CDR3aa: CASSPDLRLNEKLFF
CDR3nt: TGTGCCAGCAGCCCTGACTTACGTCTTAATGAAAAACTGTTTTTT

j_gene: TRBJ2-6
abundance: NA
v_gene: TRBV30
len: 17
d_gene: NA
CDR3aa: CAWRIRAGGSGANVLTF
CDR3nt: TGTGCCTGGAGGATCCGTGCTGGCGGGTCTGGGGCCAACGTCCTGACTTTC

j_gene: TRBJ1-4
abundance: NA
v_gene: TRBV11-1
len: 15
d_gene: NA
CDR3aa: CASSYQQGSSEKLFF
CDR3nt: TGTGCCAGCAGCTACCAACAGGGCTCGAGTGAAAAACTGTTTTTT

j_gene: TRBJ1-2
abundance: NA
v_gene: TRBV25-1
len: 15
d_gene: NA
CDR3aa: CASSEVGVFNYGYTF
CDR3nt: TGTGCCAGCAGTGAAGTTGGGGTATTTAACTATGGCTACACCTTC

j_gene: TRBJ1-3
abundance: NA
v_gene: TRBV30
len: 13
d_gene: NA
CDR3aa: CALSQGSGNTIYF
CDR3nt: TGTGCCTTATCCCAGGGATCTGGAAACACCATATATTTT

j_gene: TRBJ1-1
abundance: few
v_gene: TRBV7-8
len: 13
d_gene: NA
CDR3aa: CASSPVGNTEAFF
CDR3nt: TGTGCCAGCAGCCCCGTGGGGAACACTGAAGCTTTCTTT

j_gene: TRBJ1-2
abundance: NA
v_gene: TRBV27
len: 13
d_gene: NA
CDR3aa: CASSPQGNYGYTF
CDR3nt: TGTGCCAGCAGTCCGCAGGGGAACTATGGCTACACCTTC

j_gene: TRBJ2-7
abundance: NA
v_gene: TRBV6-1
len: 14
d_gene: TRBD1
CDR3aa: CASRDRALSYEQYF
CDR3nt: TGTGCCAGCAGAGACAGGGCCCTATCCTACGAGCAGTACTTC

j_gene: TRBJ1-3
abundance: NA
v_gene: TRBV11-2
len: 18
d_gene: TRBD1
CDR3aa: CASSNPQGQGAWGNTIYF
CDR3nt: TGTGCCAGCAGCAACCCCCAAGGTCAGGGGGCATGGGGAAACACCATATATTTT

j_gene: TRBJ2-5
abundance: NA
v_gene: TRBV27
len: 15
d_gene: NA
CDR3aa: CASSLGGRGEETQYF
CDR3nt: TGTGCCAGCAGTTTAGGGGGCAGGGGGGAAGAGACCCAGTACTTC

j_gene: TRBJ1-1
abundance: NA
v_gene: TRBV18
len: 15
d_gene: NA
CDR3aa: CASSPTEGGRTEAFF
CDR3nt: TGTGCCAGCTCACCGACCGAGGGGGGGAGGACTGAAGCTTTCTTT

j_gene: TRBJ1-4
abundance: NA
v_gene: TRBV29-1
len: 14
d_gene: TRBD1
CDR3aa: CSVEGTGAGEKLFF
CDR3nt: TGCAGCGTTGAAGGGACAGGGGCTGGGGAAAAACTGTTTTTT

j_gene: TRBJ1-1
abundance: NA
v_gene: TRBV30
len: 14
d_gene: NA
CDR3aa: CAWSYGLSNTEAFF
CDR3nt: TGTGCCTGGAGTTATGGACTGAGTAACACTGAAGCTTTCTTT

j_gene: TRBJ2-5
abundance: NA
v_gene: TRBV7-2
len: 13
d_gene: NA
CDR3aa: CASSPDRRETQYF
CDR3nt: TGTGCCAGCAGCCCCGACCGGAGGGAGACCCAGTACTTC

j_gene: TRBJ1-2
abundance: NA
v_gene: TRBV25-1
len: 14
d_gene: NA
CDR3aa: CASSEGGRNYGYTF
CDR3nt: TGTGCCAGCAGTGAAGGGGGGCGCAACTATGGCTACACCTTC

j_gene: TRBJ2-3
abundance: NA
v_gene: TRBV11-3
len: 15
d_gene: NA
CDR3aa: CASSLQGKLTDTQYF
CDR3nt: TGTGCCAGCAGCTTACAGGGAAAGCTCACAGATACGCAGTATTTT

j_gene: TRBJ1-6
abundance: NA
v_gene: TRBV27
len: 14
d_gene: TRBD1
CDR3aa: CASSLGQGRTPLHF
CDR3nt: TGTGCCAGCAGTCTAGGACAGGGCAGGACACCCCTCCACTTT

j_gene: TRBJ2-3
abundance: NA
v_gene: TRBV27
len: 16
d_gene: TRBD2
CDR3aa: CASSSLLLAGDNTQYF
CDR3nt: TGTGCCAGCAGTTCTCTTCTCCTAGCGGGAGATAATACGCAGTATTTT

j_gene: TRBJ1-1
abundance: few
v_gene: TRBV7-3
len: 13
d_gene: NA
CDR3aa: CASSSDGNTEAFF
CDR3nt: TGTGCCAGCAGCTCTGACGGGAACACTGAAGCTTTCTTT

j_gene: TRBJ1-5
abundance: NA
v_gene: TRBV18
len: 14
d_gene: NA
CDR3aa: CASSPQGGGQPQHF
CDR3nt: TGTGCCAGCTCCCCCCAGGGAGGCGGTCAGCCCCAGCATTTT

j_gene: TRBJ2-7
abundance: NA
v_gene: TRBV19
len: 15
d_gene: TRBD1
CDR3aa: CASSIRQGAYPEQYF
CDR3nt: TGTGCCAGTAGTATTCGTCAGGGGGCGTATCCCGAGCAGTACTTC

j_gene: TRBJ2-7
abundance: NA
v_gene: TRBV10-1
len: 16
d_gene: TRBD2
CDR3aa: CASSPGLPVGAYEQYF
CDR3nt: TGCGCCAGCAGTCCGGGACTACCTGTCGGGGCTTACGAGCAGTACTTC

j_gene: TRBJ2-7
abundance: NA
v_gene: TRBV5-6
len: 13
d_gene: NA
CDR3aa: CASSFPASYEQYF
CDR3nt: TGTGCCAGCAGCTTCCCAGCATCCTACGAGCAGTACTTC

j_gene: TRBJ1-5
abundance: NA
v_gene: TRBV10-1
len: 14
d_gene: NA
CDR3aa: CASFWTAGNQPQHF
CDR3nt: TGCGCCAGCTTCTGGACAGCCGGCAATCAGCCCCAGCATTTT

j_gene: TRBJ2-5
abundance: few
v_gene: TRBV19
len: 14
d_gene: NA
CDR3aa: CASSSTRGFETQYF
CDR3nt: TGTGCCAGTAGTTCCACCCGGGGGTTTGAGACCCAGTACTTC

j_gene: TRBJ1-1
abundance: few
v_gene: TRBV5-6
len: 14
d_gene: NA
CDR3aa: CASSLQGGGTEAFF
CDR3nt: TGTGCCAGCAGCTTACAGGGAGGAGGCACTGAAGCTTTCTTT

j_gene: TRBJ2-7
abundance: once
v_gene: TRBV28
len: 17
d_gene: TRBD1
CDR3aa: CASSPTGGKGLLTEQYF
CDR3nt: TGTGCCAGCAGCCCAACAGGGGGTAAGGGGCTTCTAACCGAGCAGTACTTC

j_gene: TRBJ2-5
abundance: once
v_gene: TRBV5-4
len: 16
d_gene: TRBD1
CDR3aa: CASRGSKDRGQETQYF
CDR3nt: TGTGCCAGCAGGGGAAGCAAGGACAGGGGCCAAGAGACCCAGTACTTC

j_gene: TRBJ2-7
abundance: NA
v_gene: TRBV29-1
len: 13
d_gene: NA
CDR3aa: CSVEEGPGYEQYF
CDR3nt: TGCAGCGTTGAAGAAGGACCCGGCTACGAGCAGTACTTC

j_gene: TRBJ2-7
abundance: NA
v_gene: TRBV30
len: 12
d_gene: NA
CDR3aa: CAWSSEGYEQYF
CDR3nt: TGTGCCTGGAGTAGTGAAGGGTACGAGCAGTACTTC

j_gene: TRBJ1-3
abundance: many
v_gene: TRBV9
len: 18
d_gene: NA
CDR3aa: CASSVDLGHNPSGNTIYF
CDR3nt: TGTGCCAGCAGCGTAGATCTGGGGCACAATCCCTCTGGAAACACCATATATTTT

j_gene: TRBJ2-5
abundance: NA
v_gene: TRBV19
len: 15
d_gene: TRBD2
CDR3aa: CASSTGRGVVETQYF
CDR3nt: TGTGCCAGTAGTACCGGACGGGGGGTGGTAGAGACCCAGTACTTC

j_gene: TRBJ1-6
abundance: NA
v_gene: TRBV11-2
len: 17
d_gene: NA
CDR3aa: CASSLDPGSSYNSPLHF
CDR3nt: TGTGCCAGCAGCTTAGATCCGGGCTCCTCCTATAATTCACCCCTCCACTTT

j_gene: TRBJ1-3
abundance: NA
v_gene: TRBV7-2
len: 14
d_gene: NA
CDR3aa: CASSLDRSGNTIYF
CDR3nt: TGTGCCAGCAGCCTCGACAGGTCCGGAAACACCATATATTTT

j_gene: TRBJ2-3
abundance: NA
v_gene: TRBV5-1
len: 16
d_gene: NA
CDR3aa: CASSLGSPMGTDTQYF
CDR3nt: TGCGCCAGCAGCTTGGGTTCACCTATGGGCACAGATACGCAGTATTTT

j_gene: TRBJ1-2
abundance: NA
v_gene: TRBV7-9
len: 15
d_gene: NA
CDR3aa: CASSSGTPGNYGYTF
CDR3nt: TGTGCCAGCAGCTCCGGGACTCCAGGGAACTATGGCTACACCTTC

j_gene: TRBJ1-6
abundance: NA
v_gene: TRBV4-1
len: 18
d_gene: TRBD1
CDR3aa: CASSQVRGGGGYNSPLHF
CDR3nt: TGCGCCAGCAGCCAAGTTAGAGGGGGCGGAGGGTATAATTCACCCCTCCACTTT

j_gene: TRBJ2-2
abundance: few
v_gene: TRBV2
len: 15
d_gene: TRBD1
CDR3aa: CASTPHLGGWGELFF
CDR3nt: TGTGCCAGCACTCCTCACCTAGGGGGCTGGGGGGAGCTGTTTTTT